The T cell receptor (beta chain) under discussion was sequenced for a study of blood T cell repertoires in COVID-19 (dated by TCRdb to 2018 to 2020). About the investigation overall: Samples covering the acute and convalescent phases of COVID-19 were provided by collaborators in the United States, Italy and Spain. The dataset comprised deeply sampled blood TCRbeta repertoires from subjects exposed to, actively infected with, or recovered from COVID-19. Where available, HLA class I and class II types were obtained from metadata supplied by the sample provider rather than from assay-based typing. The material from the prospective study consisted of cDNA or gDNA derived from T cells, B-cell-depleted T cells, or PBMCs. Samples were obtained from the ongoing ImmuneRACE study (first 160 participants) and from 1,200 or so subjects provided by 6 global collaborators. The repertoires were released in a freely available public database intended as a resource for research on the immune response to SARS-CoV-2. Nearly every sample came with metadata listing a de-identified subject ID, COVID-19 status, age in years and sex.

Sequences SGHAT (CDR1) and FQNNGV (CDR2) are obtained from the germline V gene. From its cysteine to its phenylalanine, the CDR3 spans 15 amino acids. The entry retains the CDR3 DNA only, 45 bases that are in frame from base 1. V drops 5 bases and J drops 0 bases, leaving 12 bases in between. What the research found in general, with its limitations: The quantity of clinical and demographic metadata differed by source and by participant and was supplied without curation.

On this clone itself: Its antigen specificity is not known. It has no much larger one-base neighbor in the sample; base qualities were not kept.

The immunoSEQ Assay, a bias-controlled multiplex PCR, was used to amplify TCRbeta CDR3 regions from genomic DNA. Turning to the authors' computational methods: Nucleated cell counts per sample were estimated from amplification of reference gene primers within the assay. To quantify the absolute abundance of each unique TCRbeta CDR3 rearrangement, sequence reads were collapsed and filtered. For each sample, productive Simpson clonality was calculated as the square root of Simpson's diversity index over productive rearrangements. TCRdb stores this immuneACCESS table with in-frame sequences only. Part of the clones is absent; in the studies checked, under half of the shortfall reflects unresolved V genes, and no reason is known for the rest. That table is the source of V, J and clone size, and D and trimming were worked out from the DNA. The sample has roughly 200,000 clones on record, approximately 86% of them singletons. 2.5% to 3.5% of the sample is in the top ten clones.

Collaborating institutions collected whole blood in K2EDTA tubes following their own protocols. For TCRbeta analysis, collaborators shipped samples in one of three forms: frozen whole blood, isolated PBMCs, or DNA extracted from either of those sample types. The sequence is built from TRBV11-2 and TRBJ2-3; the D gene identity is not certain. The sample taken for sequencing was peripheral blood. This receptor was identified in a woman aged 30 to 39 with active or convalescent COVID-19. The CDR3 amino acid sequence is: CASSPEARSTDTQYF. The nucleotide sequence is TGTGCCAGCAGCCCTGAAGCACGGAGCACAGATACGCAGTATTTT.